This TCR beta chain was found in a study of blood T cell repertoires in COVID-19. Across the whole study: PBMCs, B-cell-depleted T cells, or T cells provided the cDNA or gDNA that made up the material.

Regarding this clone: This sample also contains other DNA sequences that code for the same CDR3.

How the authors handled the data: Scientists estimated how many nucleated cells there were by amplifying reference gene primers. Clones were read by immunoSEQ multiplex PCR, and TCRdb kept only the in-frame ones, dropping some. The D gene and trimming were derived from the DNA, and the V and J assignments and clone size from that table. The sample carries roughly 220,000 clones, around nine tenths recorded once. The CDR3 is made up of 14 amino acids. With V trimmed by 1 base and J by 7 bases, 4 bases remained unmatched. The V gene's germline CDR1 is MDHEN and CDR2 SYDVKM. Sequencing used peripheral blood. This sequence originates from a man between 60 and 70 years old with acute or convalescent COVID-19. This chain links TRBV28 with TRBJ1-5, with TRBD1 matching 7 bases. Written as DNA, the CDR3 is TGTGCCAGCAGTTTATTACAGGGGAGGCAGCCCCAGCATTTT. Its protein is CASSLLQGRQPQHF.